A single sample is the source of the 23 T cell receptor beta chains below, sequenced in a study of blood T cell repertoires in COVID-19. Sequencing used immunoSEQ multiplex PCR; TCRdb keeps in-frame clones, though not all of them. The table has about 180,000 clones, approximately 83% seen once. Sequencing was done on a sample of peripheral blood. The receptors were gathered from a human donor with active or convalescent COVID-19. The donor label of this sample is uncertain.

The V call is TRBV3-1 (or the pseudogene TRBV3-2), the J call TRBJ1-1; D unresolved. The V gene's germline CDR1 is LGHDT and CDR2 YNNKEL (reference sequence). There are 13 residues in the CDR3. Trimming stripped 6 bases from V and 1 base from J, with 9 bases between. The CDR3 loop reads CASSPAGNTEAFF. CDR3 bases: TGTGCCAGCAGTCCGGCGGGGAACACTGAAGCTTTCTTT.

The CDR3 region is CASRGPEAGGPTDTQYF. CDR3 coding DNA: TGTGCCTCCCGTGGGCCTGAAGCGGGAGGGCCGACAGATACGCAGTATTTT. The V gene is TRBV11-3, the J gene TRBJ2-3; 10 positions match TRBD2. Looked up from germline, CDR1 is SGHNT and CDR2 is YENEEA. V shed 11 bases and J 3 bases; nucleotides not matched to a gene: 17. The CDR3 totals 17 residues.

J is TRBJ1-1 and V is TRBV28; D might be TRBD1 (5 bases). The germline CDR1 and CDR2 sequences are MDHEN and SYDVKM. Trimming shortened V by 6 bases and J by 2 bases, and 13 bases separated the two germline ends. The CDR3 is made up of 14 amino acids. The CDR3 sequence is CASRWGGGNTEAFF. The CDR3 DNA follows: TGTGCCAGCAGGTGGGGGGGTGGAAACACTGAAGCTTTCTTT.

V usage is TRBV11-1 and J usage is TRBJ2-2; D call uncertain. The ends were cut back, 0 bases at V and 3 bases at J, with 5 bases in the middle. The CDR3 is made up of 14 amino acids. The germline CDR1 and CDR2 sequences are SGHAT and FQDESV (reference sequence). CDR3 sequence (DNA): TGTGCCAGCAGCTTAGCGTTATACACCGGGGAGCTGTTTTTT. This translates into CASSLALYTGELFF.

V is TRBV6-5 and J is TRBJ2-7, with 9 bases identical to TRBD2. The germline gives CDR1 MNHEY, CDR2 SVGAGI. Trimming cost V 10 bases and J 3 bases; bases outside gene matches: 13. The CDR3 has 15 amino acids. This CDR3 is CATVSVAGALYEQYF. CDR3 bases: TGTGCCACCGTGTCCGTAGCGGGAGCCCTCTACGAGCAGTACTTC.

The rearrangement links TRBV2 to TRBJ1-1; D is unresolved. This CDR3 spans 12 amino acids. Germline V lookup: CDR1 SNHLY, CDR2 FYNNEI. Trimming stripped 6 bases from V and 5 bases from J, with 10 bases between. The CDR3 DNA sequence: TGTGCCAGCAGCGAACCGAGGACTGAAGCTTTCTTT. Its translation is CASSEPRTEAFF.

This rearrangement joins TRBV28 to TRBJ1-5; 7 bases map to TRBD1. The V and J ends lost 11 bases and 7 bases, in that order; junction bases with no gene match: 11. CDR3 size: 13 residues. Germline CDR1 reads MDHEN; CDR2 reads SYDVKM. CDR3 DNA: TGTGCCGGCACGAAGGGGGCGAGGCAGCCCCAGCATTTT. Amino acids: CAGTKGARQPQHF.

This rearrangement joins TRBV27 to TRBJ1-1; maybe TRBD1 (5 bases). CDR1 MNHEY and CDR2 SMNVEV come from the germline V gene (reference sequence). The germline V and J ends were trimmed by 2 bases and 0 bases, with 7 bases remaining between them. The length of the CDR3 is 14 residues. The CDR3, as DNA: TGTGCCAGCAGTTTAGCGGGGGTGAACACTGAAGCTTTCTTT. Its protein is CASSLAGVNTEAFF.

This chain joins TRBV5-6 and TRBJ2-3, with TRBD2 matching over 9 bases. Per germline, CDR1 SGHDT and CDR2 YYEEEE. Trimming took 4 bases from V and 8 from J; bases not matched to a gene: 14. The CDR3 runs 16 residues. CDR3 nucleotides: TGTGCCAGCAGCCTAGGGACTAGCCTCCCGTCCGGTACGCAGTATTTT. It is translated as CASSLGTSLPSGTQYF.

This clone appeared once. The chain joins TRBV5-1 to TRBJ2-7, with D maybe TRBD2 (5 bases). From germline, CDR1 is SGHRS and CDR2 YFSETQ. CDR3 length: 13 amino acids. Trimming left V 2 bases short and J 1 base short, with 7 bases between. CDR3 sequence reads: CASSFGDSYEQYF. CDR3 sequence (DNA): TGCGCCAGCAGCTTCGGGGATTCCTACGAGCAGTACTTC.

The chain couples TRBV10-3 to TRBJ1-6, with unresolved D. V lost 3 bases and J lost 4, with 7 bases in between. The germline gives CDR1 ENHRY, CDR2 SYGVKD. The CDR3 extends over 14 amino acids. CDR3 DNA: TGTGCCATCAGTGATGGCTTATATAATTCACCCCTCCACTTT. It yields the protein CAISDGLYNSPLHF.

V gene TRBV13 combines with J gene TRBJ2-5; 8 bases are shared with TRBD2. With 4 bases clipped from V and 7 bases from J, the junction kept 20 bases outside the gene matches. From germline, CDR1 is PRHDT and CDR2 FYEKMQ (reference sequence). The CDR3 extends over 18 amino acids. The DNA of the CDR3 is TGTGCCAGCAGCTCCGGGACTAGTATGGGTTACGGACCAGGGACCCAGTACTTC. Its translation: CASSSGTSMGYGPGTQYF.

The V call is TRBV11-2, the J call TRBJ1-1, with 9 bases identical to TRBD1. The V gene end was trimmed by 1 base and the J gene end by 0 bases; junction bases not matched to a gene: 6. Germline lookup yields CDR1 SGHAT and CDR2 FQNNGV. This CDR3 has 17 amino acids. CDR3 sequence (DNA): TGTGCCAGCAGCTTAGTGGGACAGGGATCCATGAACACTGAAGCTTTCTTT. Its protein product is CASSLVGQGSMNTEAFF.

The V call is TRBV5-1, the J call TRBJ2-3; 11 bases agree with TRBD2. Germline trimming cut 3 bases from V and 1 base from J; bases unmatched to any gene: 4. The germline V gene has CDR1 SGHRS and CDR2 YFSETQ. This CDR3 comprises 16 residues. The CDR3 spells CASSSALAGGTDTQYF. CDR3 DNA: TGCGCCAGCAGCTCAGCACTAGCGGGGGGCACAGATACGCAGTATTTT.

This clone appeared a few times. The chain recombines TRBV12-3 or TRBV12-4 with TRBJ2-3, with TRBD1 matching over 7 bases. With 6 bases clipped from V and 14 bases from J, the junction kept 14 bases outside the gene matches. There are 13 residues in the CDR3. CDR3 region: CASRQTGTPLPYF. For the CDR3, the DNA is TGTGCCAGCAGGCAGACAGGGACCCCCCTTCCGTATTTT.

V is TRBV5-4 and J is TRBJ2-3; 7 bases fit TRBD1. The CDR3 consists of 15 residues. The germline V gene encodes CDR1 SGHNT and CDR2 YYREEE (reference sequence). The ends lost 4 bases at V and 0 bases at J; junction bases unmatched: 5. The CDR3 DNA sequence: TGTGCCAGCAGCATAGGACAGGCTAGCACAGATACGCAGTATTTT. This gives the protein CASSIGQASTDTQYF.

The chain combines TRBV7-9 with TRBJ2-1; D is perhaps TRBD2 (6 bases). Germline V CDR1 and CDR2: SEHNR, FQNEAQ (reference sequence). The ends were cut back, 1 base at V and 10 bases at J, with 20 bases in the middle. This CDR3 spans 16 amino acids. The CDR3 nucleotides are TGTGCCAGCAGCTTAGTAGGGCCGGGACTCAGGGACGAGCAGTTCTTC. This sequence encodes CASSLVGPGLRDEQFF.

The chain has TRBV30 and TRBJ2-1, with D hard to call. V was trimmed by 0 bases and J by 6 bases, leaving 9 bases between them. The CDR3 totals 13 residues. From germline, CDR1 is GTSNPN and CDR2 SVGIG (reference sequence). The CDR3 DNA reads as TGTGCCTGGAGTGTTGGAGTAGGCAATGAGCAGTTCTTC. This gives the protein CAWSVGVGNEQFF.

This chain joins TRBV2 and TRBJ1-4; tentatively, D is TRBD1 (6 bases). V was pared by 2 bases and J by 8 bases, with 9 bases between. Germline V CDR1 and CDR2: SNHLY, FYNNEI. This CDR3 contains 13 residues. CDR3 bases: TGTGCCAGCAGTGAAAAGAGGGGGGAAAAACTGTTTTTT. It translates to CASSEKRGEKLFF.

In nucleotides, the CDR3 is TGTGCCAGCAGCCAAAAGGGGCGCGGGGGGTATCGGGAGACCCAGTACTTC. This codes for CASSQKGRGGYRETQYF. The gene calls are TRBV3-1 (or the pseudogene TRBV3-2) and TRBJ2-5; 8 bases are a match to TRBD2. Germline CDR1 LGHDT, CDR2 YNNKEL (reference sequence). There are 17 residues in the CDR3. V dropped 2 bases and J dropped 5; count of bases not matched to a gene: 13.

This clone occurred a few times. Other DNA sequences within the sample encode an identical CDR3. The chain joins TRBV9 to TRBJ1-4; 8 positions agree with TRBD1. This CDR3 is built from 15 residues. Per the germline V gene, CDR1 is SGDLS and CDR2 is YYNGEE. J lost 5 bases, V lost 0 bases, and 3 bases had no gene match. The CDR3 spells CASSVGRQGNEKLFF. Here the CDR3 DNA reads TGTGCCAGCAGCGTAGGCAGACAGGGGAATGAAAAACTGTTTTTT.

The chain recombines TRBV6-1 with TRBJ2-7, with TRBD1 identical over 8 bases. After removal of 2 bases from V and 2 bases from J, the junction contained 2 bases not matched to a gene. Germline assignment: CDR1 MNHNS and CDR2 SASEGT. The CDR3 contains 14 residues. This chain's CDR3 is CASSEPGGTYEQYF. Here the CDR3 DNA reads TGTGCCAGCAGTGAACCAGGGGGCACCTACGAGCAGTACTTC.

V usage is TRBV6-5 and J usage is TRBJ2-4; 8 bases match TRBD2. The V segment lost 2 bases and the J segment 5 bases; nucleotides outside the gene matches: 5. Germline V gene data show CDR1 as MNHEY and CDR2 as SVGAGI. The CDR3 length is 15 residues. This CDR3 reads CASSYTSGGQNIQYF. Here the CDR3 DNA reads TGTGCCAGCAGTTACACGAGCGGGGGCCAAAACATTCAGTACTTC.